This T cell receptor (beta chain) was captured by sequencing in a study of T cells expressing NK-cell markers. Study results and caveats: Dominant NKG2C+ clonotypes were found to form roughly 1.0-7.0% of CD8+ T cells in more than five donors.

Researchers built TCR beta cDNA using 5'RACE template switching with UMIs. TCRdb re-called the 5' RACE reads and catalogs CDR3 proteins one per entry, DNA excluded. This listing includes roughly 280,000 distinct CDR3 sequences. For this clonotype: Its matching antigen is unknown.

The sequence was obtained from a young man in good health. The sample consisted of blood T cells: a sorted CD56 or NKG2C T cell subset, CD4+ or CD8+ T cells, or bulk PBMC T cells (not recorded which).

The CDR3 protein is CASARHHNEQFF. V gene TRBV12-5 combines with J gene TRBJ2-1. Germline V lookup: CDR1 LGHNT, CDR2 FRNRAP. CDR3 size: 12 residues.